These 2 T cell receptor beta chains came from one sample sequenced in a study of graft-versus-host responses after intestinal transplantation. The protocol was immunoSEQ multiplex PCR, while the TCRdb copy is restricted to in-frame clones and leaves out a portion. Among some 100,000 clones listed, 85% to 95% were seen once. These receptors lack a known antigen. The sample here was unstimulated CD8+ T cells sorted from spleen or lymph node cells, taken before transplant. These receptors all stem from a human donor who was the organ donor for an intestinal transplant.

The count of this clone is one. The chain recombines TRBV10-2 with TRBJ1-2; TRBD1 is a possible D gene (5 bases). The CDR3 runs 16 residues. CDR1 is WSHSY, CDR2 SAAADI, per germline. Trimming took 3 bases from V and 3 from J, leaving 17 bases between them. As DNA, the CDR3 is TGCGCCAGCAGTGAATACATATCGGGGGAAGACTATGGCTACACCTTC. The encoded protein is CASSEYISGEDYGYTF.

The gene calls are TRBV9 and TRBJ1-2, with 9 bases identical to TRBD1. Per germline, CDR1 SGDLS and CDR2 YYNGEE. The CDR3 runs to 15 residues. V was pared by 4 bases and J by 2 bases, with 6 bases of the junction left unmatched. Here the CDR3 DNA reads TGTGCCAGCAGCCCAGACGGGACAGGGAACTATGGCTACACCTTC. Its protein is CASSPDGTGNYGYTF.